The rows below give T cell receptor beta chains drawn from one sample of a study of cytomegalovirus exposure and HLA in healthy donors. TCRdb keeps only in-frame clones here, not all; method: immunoSEQ multiplex PCR. This table holds 120,000 or so clones, more than 75% found once. The sequenced material came from PBMCs. The receptors were gathered from a man aged 30 to 45 in good health and CMV-seropositive. Both conserved end residues are part of each CDR3. Fields, in order: V gene, D gene, clone size, J gene, CDR3 DNA, CDR3 protein. D genes are given only for firm matches. A clone size is listed for some rows: how often the clone was seen (once, few, many), or a class if it is expanded.

TRBV7-2,TRBD2,.,TRBJ2-1,TGTGCCAGCAGCTTATTAGCGGGAGAGGAGCAGTTCTTC,CASSLLAGEEQFF
TRBV19,.,once,TRBJ1-2,TGTGCCAGTAGACAGGGACACGGCTACACCTTC,CASRQGHGYTF
TRBV7-9,.,.,TRBJ1-4,TGTGCCAGCAGCTTAATCGGACAGAGGAATGAAAAACTGTTTTTT,CASSLIGQRNEKLFF
TRBV2,.,.,TRBJ1-3,TGTGCCAGCAGTGAAAGCCCCTCCTCTGGAAACACCATATATTTT,CASSESPSSGNTIYF
TRBV6-1,.,.,TRBJ2-3,TGTGCCAGCAAAGGGAAACAGGTCACAGATACGCAGTATTTT,CASKGKQVTDTQYF
TRBV27,.,.,TRBJ2-7,TGTGCCAGCAGTTTAAAGGGGGCCTACGAGCAGTACTTC,CASSLKGAYEQYF
TRBV6-6,.,.,TRBJ2-1,TGTGCCAGCACTGAGAACAATGAGCAGTTCTTC,CASTENNEQFF
TRBV6-1,TRBD1,.,TRBJ1-2,TGTGCCAGCAGTGAACAGGGGGCGACAAACTATGGCTACACCTTC,CASSEQGATNYGYTF
TRBV28,TRBD2,.,TRBJ2-7,TGTGCCAGCAGTTTCATAGCGGGATCCCTAGGGCAGTACTTC,CASSFIAGSLGQYF
TRBV6-6,.,.,TRBJ2-1,TGTGCCAGCAGTGAGACATACAATGAGCAGTTCTTC,CASSETYNEQFF
TRBV11-2,.,.,TRBJ2-1,TGTGCCAGCAGCCGAGCGGGCCACAATGAGCAGTTCTTC,CASSRAGHNEQFF
TRBV7-9,.,.,TRBJ2-7,TGTGCCAGCAGCAACACACCGGACAAAGGGTACTTC,CASSNTPDKGYF
TRBV5-1,.,.,TRBJ2-5,TGCGCCAGCAGCTTCCACCGGGACAACCAAGAGACCCAGTACTTC,CASSFHRDNQETQYF
TRBV7-9,.,.,TRBJ1-4,TGTGCCAGCAGCTTGCCAGGGCGAGTGGAAAAACTGTTTTTT,CASSLPGRVEKLFF
TRBV28,TRBD1,.,TRBJ1-1,TGTGCCAGCAGTTTAGGGACAGAGAACACTGAAGCTTTCTTT,CASSLGTENTEAFF
TRBV5-1,.,.,TRBJ1-4,TGCGCCAGCAGCTTGGGACCTGCGGGGGATAATGAAAAACTGTTTTTT,CASSLGPAGDNEKLFF
TRBV6-5,TRBD1,.,TRBJ1-2,TGTGCCAGCAGTGCGGGGGACAGGGTCAACTATGGCTACACCTTC,CASSAGDRVNYGYTF
TRBV7-9,.,once,TRBJ1-5,TGTGCCAGCAGCTTAATCGCCAGGGATCAGCCCCAGCATTTT,CASSLIARDQPQHF
TRBV27,.,few,TRBJ1-1,TGTGCCAGCCCACGTCGGGGGGTTGAAGCTTTCTTT,CASPRRGVEAFF
TRBV27,.,.,TRBJ2-3,TGTGCCAGCAGTCCCCGTGGCATAACGAACAGAGTGAGCACAGATACGCAGTATTTT,CASSPRGITNRVSTDTQYF
TRBV19,.,few,TRBJ2-2,TGTGCCACCCGCGACTGGAACACCGGGGAGCTGTTTTTT,CATRDWNTGELFF
TRBV7-3,TRBD2,.,TRBJ2-3,TGTGCCAGCAGCAGCCTGGCGGGAGGGCAAGATACGCAGTATTTT,CASSSLAGGQDTQYF
TRBV7-2,.,.,TRBJ1-2,TGTGCCAGCACCCCCCTGATAGAGAATAGTAACTATGGCTACACCTTC,CASTPLIENSNYGYTF
TRBV2,TRBD2,.,TRBJ2-5,TGTGCCAGCAGTCCTAGTAGCGGGTCGGAGACCCAGTACTTC,CASSPSSGSETQYF
TRBV28,TRBD1,.,TRBJ2-7,TGTGCCAGCAGTCCGGACAGGGCTGGCGAGCAGTACTTC,CASSPDRAGEQYF
TRBV27,TRBD2,.,TRBJ2-1,TGTGCCAGCAGTTCCAGGTATAGCGGGAGAAGGAATGAGCAGTTCTTC,CASSSRYSGRRNEQFF
TRBV5-1,TRBD1,few,TRBJ2-1,TGCGCCAGCAGCTTCGGACAGGGGCCCGCCAATGAGCAGTTCTTC,CASSFGQGPANEQFF
TRBV5-1,.,once,TRBJ1-2,TGCGCCAGCTCCTCGGTGATTAACTATGGCTACACCTTC,CASSSVINYGYTF
TRBV14,.,.,TRBJ2-1,TGTGCCAGCAGCCATGAGCGGGCGGTCTACAATGAGCAGTTCTTC,CASSHERAVYNEQFF
TRBV5-8,TRBD2,.,TRBJ2-1,TGTGCCAGCAGCTTGGCCGGGAGGGCATACAATGAGCAGTTCTTC,CASSLAGRAYNEQFF
TRBV28,TRBD1,.,TRBJ1-1,TGTGCCAGCAGTTTAAGGGGACAGGGGGCTATAAGAGCTTTCTTT,CASSLRGQGAIRAFF
TRBV19,.,.,TRBJ1-2,TGTGCCAGTAGGCCTGGACGGGAAGCTAACTATGGCTACACCTTC,CASRPGREANYGYTF
TRBV10-1,TRBD1,.,TRBJ2-5,TGCGCCAGCAGCCTGGACAGGGGGACCCAGTACTTC,CASSLDRGTQYF
TRBV4-1,TRBD2,.,TRBJ2-7,TGCGCCAGCAGCCAAGACGTTAGCGGGAGGGCTACCTACGAGCAGTACTTC,CASSQDVSGRATYEQYF
TRBV18,TRBD1,.,TRBJ2-3,TGTGCCAGCTCGGACCGACAGGGTATCGCAGATACGCAGTATTTT,CASSDRQGIADTQYF